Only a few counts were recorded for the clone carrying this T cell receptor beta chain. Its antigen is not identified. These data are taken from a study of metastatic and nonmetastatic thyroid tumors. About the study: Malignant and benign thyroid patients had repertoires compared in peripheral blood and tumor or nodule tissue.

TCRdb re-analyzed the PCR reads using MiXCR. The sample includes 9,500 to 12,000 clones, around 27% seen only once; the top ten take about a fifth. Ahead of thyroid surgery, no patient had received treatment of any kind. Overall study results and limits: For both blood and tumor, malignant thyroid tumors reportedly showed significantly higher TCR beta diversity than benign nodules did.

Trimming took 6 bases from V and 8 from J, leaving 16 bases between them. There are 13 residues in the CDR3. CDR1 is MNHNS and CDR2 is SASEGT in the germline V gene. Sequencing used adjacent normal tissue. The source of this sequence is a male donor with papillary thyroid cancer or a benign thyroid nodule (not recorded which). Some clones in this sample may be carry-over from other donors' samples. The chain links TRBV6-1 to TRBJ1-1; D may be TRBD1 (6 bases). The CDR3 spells CASRTLGADEAFF. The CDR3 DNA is TGTGCCAGCAGGACTTTGGGGGCGGACGAAGCTTTCTTT.